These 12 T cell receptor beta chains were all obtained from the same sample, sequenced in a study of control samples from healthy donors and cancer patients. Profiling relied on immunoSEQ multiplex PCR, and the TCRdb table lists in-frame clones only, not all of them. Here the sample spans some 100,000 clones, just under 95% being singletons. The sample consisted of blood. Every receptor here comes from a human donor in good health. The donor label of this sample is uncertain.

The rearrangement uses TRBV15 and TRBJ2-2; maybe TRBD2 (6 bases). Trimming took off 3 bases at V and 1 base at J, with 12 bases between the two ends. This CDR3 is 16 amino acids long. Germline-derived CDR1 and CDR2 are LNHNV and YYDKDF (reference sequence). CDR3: CATSSLQGGNTGELFF. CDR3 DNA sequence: TGTGCCACCAGCAGCCTGCAGGGAGGGAACACCGGGGAGCTGTTTTTT.

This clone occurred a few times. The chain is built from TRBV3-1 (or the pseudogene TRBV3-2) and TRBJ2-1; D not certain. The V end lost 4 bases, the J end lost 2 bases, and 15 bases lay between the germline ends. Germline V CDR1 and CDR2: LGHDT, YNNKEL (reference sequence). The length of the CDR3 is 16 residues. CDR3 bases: TGTGCCAGCAGCCCTCGCCCTGACATGACCTACAATGAGCAGTTCTTC. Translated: CASSPRPDMTYNEQFF.

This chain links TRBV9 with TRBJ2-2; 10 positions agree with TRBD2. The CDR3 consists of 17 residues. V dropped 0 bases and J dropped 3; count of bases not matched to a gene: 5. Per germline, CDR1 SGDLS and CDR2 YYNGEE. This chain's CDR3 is CASSVASGGAYTGELFF. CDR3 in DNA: TGTGCCAGCAGCGTAGCTAGCGGGGGTGCGTACACCGGGGAGCTGTTTTTT.

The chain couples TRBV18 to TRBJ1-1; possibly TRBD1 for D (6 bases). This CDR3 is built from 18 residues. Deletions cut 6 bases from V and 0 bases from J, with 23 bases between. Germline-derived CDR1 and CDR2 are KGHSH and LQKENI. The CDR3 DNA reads TGTGCCAGCTCGCCCCTGAGCCCAAGGGGGTTAATGAACACTGAAGCTTTCTTT. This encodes CASSPLSPRGLMNTEAFF. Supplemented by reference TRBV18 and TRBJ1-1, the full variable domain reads NAGVMQNPRHLVRRRGQEARLRCSPMKGHSHVYWYRQLPEEGLKFMVYLQKENIIDESGMPKERFSAEFPKEGPSILRIQQVVRGDSAAYFCASSPLSPRGLMNTEAFFGQGTRLTVV.

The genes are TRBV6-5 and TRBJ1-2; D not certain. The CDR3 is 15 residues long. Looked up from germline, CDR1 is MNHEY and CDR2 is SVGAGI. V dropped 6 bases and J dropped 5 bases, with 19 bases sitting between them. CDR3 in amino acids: CASRPLDGLAYGYTF. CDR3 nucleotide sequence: TGTGCCAGCAGACCCCTCGACGGGCTAGCTTATGGCTACACCTTC.

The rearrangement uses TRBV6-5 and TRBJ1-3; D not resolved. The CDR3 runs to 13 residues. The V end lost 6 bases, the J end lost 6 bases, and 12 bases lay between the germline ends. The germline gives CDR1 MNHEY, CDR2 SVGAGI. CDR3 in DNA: TGTGCCAGCAGGGCAATACAAACAAACACCATATATTTT. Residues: CASRAIQTNTIYF.

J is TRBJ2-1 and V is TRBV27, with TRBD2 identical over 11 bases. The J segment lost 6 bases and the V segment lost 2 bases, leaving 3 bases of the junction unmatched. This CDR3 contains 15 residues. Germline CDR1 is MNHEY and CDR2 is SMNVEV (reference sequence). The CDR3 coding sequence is TGTGCCAGCAGTTTAGTAGCGGGGGGGGTCAATGAGCAGTTCTTC. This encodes CASSLVAGGVNEQFF.

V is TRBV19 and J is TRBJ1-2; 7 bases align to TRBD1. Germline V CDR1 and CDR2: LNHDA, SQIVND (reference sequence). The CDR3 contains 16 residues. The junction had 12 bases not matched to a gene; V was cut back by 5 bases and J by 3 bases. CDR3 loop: CASSPPPTGNHYGYTF. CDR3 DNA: TGTGCCAGTAGTCCTCCCCCGACAGGGAACCACTATGGCTACACCTTC.

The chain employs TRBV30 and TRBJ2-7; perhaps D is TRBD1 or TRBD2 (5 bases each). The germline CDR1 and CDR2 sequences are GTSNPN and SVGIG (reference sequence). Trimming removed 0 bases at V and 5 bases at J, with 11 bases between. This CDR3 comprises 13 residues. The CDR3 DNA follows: TGTGCCTGGAGTGTAGGGGTGCGGGACGAGCAGTACGTC. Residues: CAWSVGVRDEQYV.

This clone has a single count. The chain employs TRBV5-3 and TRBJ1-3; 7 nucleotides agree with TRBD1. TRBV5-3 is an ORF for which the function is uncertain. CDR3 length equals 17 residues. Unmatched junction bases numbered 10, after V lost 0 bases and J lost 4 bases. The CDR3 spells CARSLGGEGQSGNTIYF. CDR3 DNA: TGTGCCAGAAGCTTGGGGGGCGAGGGACAGTCGGGAAACACCATATATTTT.

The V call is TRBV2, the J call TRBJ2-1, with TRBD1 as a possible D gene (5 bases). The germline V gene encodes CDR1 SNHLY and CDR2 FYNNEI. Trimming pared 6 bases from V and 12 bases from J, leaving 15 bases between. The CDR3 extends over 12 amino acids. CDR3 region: CASSPRGIPQFF. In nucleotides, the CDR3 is TGTGCCAGCAGCCCTAGGGGCATTCCGCAGTTCTTC.

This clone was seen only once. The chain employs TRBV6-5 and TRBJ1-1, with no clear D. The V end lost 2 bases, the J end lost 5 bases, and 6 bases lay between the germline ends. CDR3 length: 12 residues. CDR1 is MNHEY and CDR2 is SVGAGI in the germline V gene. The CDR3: CASSYPLTEAFF. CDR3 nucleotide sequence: TGTGCCAGCAGTTACCCGCTGACTGAAGCTTTCTTT.